Below, one TCR beta chain is given with its context. Its specificity is unknown. The germline gene is not matched at one end of the junction; a read error may be the cause. Participants, patients aged 18 to 65, had newly diagnosed hyperthyroidism with a duration under 2 months. Patients were excluded for uncontrolled infection, other autoimmune disease, pregnancy or lactation. RNA transcripts yielded amplified TCR beta CDR3 regions. The TCR CDR3 was amplified in a first-round RT-PCR using the HTBI primer set. TCRdb re-derived calls from the multiplex PCR reads in MiXCR, one entry per CDR3 protein. The profile covers roughly 800,000 distinct CDR3 sequences, with 38% appearing a single time and 8% to 9% taken by the ten largest. The data stem from a study of T cells in Graves' hyperthyroidism and ophthalmopathy. Looking at the study overall: Peripheral blood draws took place at initial diagnosis, ahead of any treatment. General study findings and limits: Expanded thyroid clonotypes (above 0.001) were mostly also found in blood.

Germline CDR1 and CDR2: SGHNT and YYREEE (reference sequence). The CDR3 sequence is 16 residues long. The chain links TRBV5-4 to TRBJ1-4; D not resolved. The sequencing input was blood. This TCR came from a man between 18 and 29 years old with Graves' hyperthyroidism. The CDR3 loop reads CASSQDEFATNEKLFF. The CDR3 DNA reads TGCGCCAGCAGCCAAGACGAGTTTGCAACTAATGAAAAACTGTTTTTT.